The sequence of this T cell receptor beta chain was determined in a study of T cell clones after liver transplantation. Study-wide context: Three of the eight recipients were HCV-positive; the rest had non-autoimmune, non-viral transplant indications. Tolerant meant at least one year fully off immunosuppression without liver enzymes above twice normal. Study findings and constraints: Donor-reactive sequences fell more than third party-reactive ones, suggesting partial deletion.

Trimming removed 0 bases from V and 6 bases from J, with 9 bases in between. The CDR3 spans 13 residues. Looked up from germline, CDR1 is SGHRS and CDR2 is YFSETQ. Assay: immunoSEQ multiplex PCR; the TCRdb copy retains only in-frame clones and omits some. The repertoire holds tens of thousands of clones, with approximately 87% as singletons. Remarks on this clone: Its antigen is currently unknown.

This chain links TRBV5-1 with TRBJ1-2, with a weak D call TRBD1 (5 bases). This receptor was taken from a human patient who received a liver transplant. Some T cells could come from the graft donor. Sequenced material: CD4+ T cells from blood, taken at the 22-month timepoint. This chain's CDR3 is CASSLGQGHGYTF. The CDR3 coding sequence is TGCGCCAGCAGCTTGGGCCAGGGTCATGGCTACACCTTC. Full variable domain (remainder filled in from reference TRBV5-1 and TRBJ1-2): KAGVTQTPRYLIKTRGQQVTLSCSPISGHRSVSWYQQTPGQGLQFLFEYFSETQRNKGNFPGRFSGRQFSNSRSEMNVSTLELGDSALYLCASSLGQGHGYTFGSGTRLTVV.